The rows below give T cell receptor beta chains drawn from one sample of a study of blood T cell repertoires in COVID-19. Some clones are missing from TCRdb's copy, which holds only in-frame ones; the method was immunoSEQ multiplex PCR. This table has about 120,000 clones, about 84% appearing once. The sample taken for sequencing was peripheral blood. All receptors derive from a man aged 60 to 69 with acute or convalescent COVID-19. Each CDR3 is given with its conserved first and last residue. The D gene is left open where the match is weak. Size values are once, few and many counts, or a class for expanded clones, and some rows have none.

TRBD1,TRBV4-1,16,TRBJ2-7,once,CASSQERTGVTYEQYF,TGCGCCAGCAGCCAAGAGCGGACAGGGGTAACCTACGAGCAGTACTTC
NA,TRBV4-2,16,TRBJ2-7,NA,CASSQDGGSGIAEQYF,TGTGCCAGCAGCCAAGATGGCGGTAGCGGAATTGCCGAGCAGTACTTC
NA,TRBV7-2,14,TRBJ2-3,NA,CASSRQVGTDTQYF,TGTGCCAGCAGCCGGCAGGTAGGCACAGATACGCAGTATTTT
TRBD1,TRBV5-5,14,TRBJ1-2,NA,CASRWGQGTYGYTF,TGTGCCAGCAGGTGGGGACAGGGGACGTATGGCTACACCTTC
NA,TRBV6-5,13,TRBJ1-1,NA,CASSSGPNTEAFF,TGTGCCAGCAGTTCGGGTCCGAACACTGAAGCTTTCTTT
NA,TRBV7-8,15,TRBJ2-1,NA,CASTRSVRGIDEQFF,TGTGCCAGCACCCGGTCGGTACGAGGGATCGATGAGCAGTTCTTC
TRBD2,TRBV7-8,15,TRBJ2-7,NA,CASSWGHSGSYEQYF,TGTGCCAGCAGCTGGGGTCATAGCGGGTCCTACGAGCAGTACTTC
TRBD1,TRBV4-3,14,TRBJ1-1,once,CASSLRTGNTEAFF,TGCGCCAGCAGCCTCCGGACAGGGAACACTGAAGCTTTCTTT
TRBD1,TRBV5-1,14,TRBJ2-5,NA,CASSPPGQQETQYF,TGCGCCAGCAGCCCTCCGGGACAGCAAGAGACCCAGTACTTC
TRBD1,TRBV6-5,13,TRBJ2-7,NA,CASCRDRGHEQYF,TGTGCCAGCTGCCGGGACAGGGGCCACGAGCAGTACTTC
TRBD2,TRBV4-3,16,TRBJ2-1,NA,CASSLRLAGAYNEQFF,TGCGCCAGCAGCCTTAGACTAGCGGGGGCCTACAATGAGCAGTTCTTC
TRBD1,TRBV6-1,14,TRBJ2-6,NA,CASSEGTGYGVLTF,TGTGCCAGCAGTGAAGGGACAGGGTACGGCGTCCTGACTTTC
NA,TRBV19,13,TRBJ2-2,few,CASSIGGAGELFF,TGTGCCAGTAGTATAGGGGGGGCCGGGGAGCTGTTTTTT
TRBD2,TRBV28,17,TRBJ2-4,NA,CASSFGLAGVSKNIQYF,TGTGCCAGCAGTTTTGGTCTAGCGGGAGTTTCCAAAAACATTCAGTACTTC
TRBD2,TRBV25-1,15,TRBJ2-1,NA,CASGGLAGPIDEQFF,TGTGCCAGCGGGGGACTAGCGGGACCGATTGATGAGCAGTTCTTC
NA,TRBV4-2,15,TRBJ1-6,NA,CASSQDSQGISPLHF,TGTGCCAGCAGCCAAGACAGCCAGGGAATTTCACCCCTCCACTTT